This T cell receptor beta chain was captured by sequencing in a study of shared clonotypes between healthy human individuals. CD45RO-negative, CCR7-selected cells formed the naive CD8 fraction, which excluded terminally differentiated effector memory CD45RA+ cells. This table comes from immunoSEQ multiplex PCR, and its TCRdb copy is limited to in-frame clones, with some not included. The profile shows over 750,000 clones, just over 95% of them singletons. The CDR3 is 12 residues long. Germline V gene data show CDR1 as SGHTS and CDR2 as YDEGEE. Trimming stripped 3 bases from V and 3 bases from J, with 7 bases between.

V is TRBV5-8 and J is TRBJ2-7; D remains unclear. The sequenced material came from naive CD8+ T cells sorted from blood. The receptor was derived from a man aged 25 to 40 in good health. DNA for the CDR3: TGTGCCAGCAGCTCGACATACTACGAGCAGTACTTC. Translating gives CASSSTYYEQYF.